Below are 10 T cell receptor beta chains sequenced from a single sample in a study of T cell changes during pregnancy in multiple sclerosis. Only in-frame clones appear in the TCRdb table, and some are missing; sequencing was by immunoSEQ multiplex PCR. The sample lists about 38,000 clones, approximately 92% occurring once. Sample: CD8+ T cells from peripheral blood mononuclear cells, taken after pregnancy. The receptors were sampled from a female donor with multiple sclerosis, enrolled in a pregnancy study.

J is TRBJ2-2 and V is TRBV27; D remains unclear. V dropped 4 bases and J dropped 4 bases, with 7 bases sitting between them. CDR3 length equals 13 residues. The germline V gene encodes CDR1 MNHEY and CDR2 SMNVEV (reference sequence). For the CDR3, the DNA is TGTGCCAGCAGTTACGGGTTCACCGGGGAGCTGTTTTTT. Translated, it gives CASSYGFTGELFF.

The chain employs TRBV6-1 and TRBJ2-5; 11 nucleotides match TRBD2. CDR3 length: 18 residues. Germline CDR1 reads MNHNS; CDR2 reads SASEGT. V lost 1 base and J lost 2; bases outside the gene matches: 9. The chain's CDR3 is CASSEGLAGGIDQETQYF. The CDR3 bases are TGTGCCAGCAGTGAAGGTTTAGCGGGGGGGATAGATCAAGAGACCCAGTACTTC.

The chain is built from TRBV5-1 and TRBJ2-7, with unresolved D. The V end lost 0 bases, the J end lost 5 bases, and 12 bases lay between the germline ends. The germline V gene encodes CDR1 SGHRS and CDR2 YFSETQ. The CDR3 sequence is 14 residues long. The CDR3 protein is CASSLGHPVDEQYF. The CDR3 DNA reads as TGCGCCAGCAGCTTGGGACACCCCGTGGACGAGCAGTACTTC.

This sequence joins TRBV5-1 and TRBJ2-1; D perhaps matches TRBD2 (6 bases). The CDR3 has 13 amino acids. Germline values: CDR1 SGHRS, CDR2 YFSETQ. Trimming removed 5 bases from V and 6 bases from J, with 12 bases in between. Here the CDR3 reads CASSFGTANEQFF. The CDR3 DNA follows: TGCGCCAGCAGTTTCGGGACTGCCAATGAGCAGTTCTTC.

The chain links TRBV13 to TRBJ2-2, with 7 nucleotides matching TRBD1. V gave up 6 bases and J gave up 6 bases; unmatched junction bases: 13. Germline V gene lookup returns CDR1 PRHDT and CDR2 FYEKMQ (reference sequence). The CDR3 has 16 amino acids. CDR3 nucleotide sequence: TGTGCCAGCAGTGTCTCCCGGGACAGATCAGCCGGGGAGCTGTTTTTT. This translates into CASSVSRDRSAGELFF.

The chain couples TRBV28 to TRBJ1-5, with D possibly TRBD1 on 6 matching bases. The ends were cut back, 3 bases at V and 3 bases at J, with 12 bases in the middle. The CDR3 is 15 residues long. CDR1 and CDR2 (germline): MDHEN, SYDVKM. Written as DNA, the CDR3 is TGTGCCAGCAGTTTCAGGGGCCCCCCCAATCAGCCCCAGCATTTT. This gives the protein CASSFRGPPNQPQHF.

CDR3 in amino acids: CASSTGQGNTIYF. In nucleotides, the CDR3 is TGTGCCAGCAGTACAGGGCAAGGAAACACCATATATTTT. J is TRBJ1-3 and V is TRBV7-2; D may be TRBD1 (6 bases). Trimming cost V 6 bases and J 4 bases, with 10 bases left between them. Germline values: CDR1 SGHTA, CDR2 FQGNSA. This CDR3 region has 13 residues.

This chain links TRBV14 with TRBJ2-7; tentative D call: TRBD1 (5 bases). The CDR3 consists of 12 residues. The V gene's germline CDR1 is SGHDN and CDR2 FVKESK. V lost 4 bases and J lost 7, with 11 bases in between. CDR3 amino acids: CASSLPGREQYF. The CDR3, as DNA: TGTGCCAGCAGCCTGCCAGGGCGGGAGCAGTACTTC.

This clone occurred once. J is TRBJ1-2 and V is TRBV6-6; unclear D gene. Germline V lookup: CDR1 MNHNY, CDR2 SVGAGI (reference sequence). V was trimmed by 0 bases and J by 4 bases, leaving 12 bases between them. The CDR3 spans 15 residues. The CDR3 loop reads CASSYSEGTGYGYTF. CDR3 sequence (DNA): TGTGCCAGCAGTTACTCGGAGGGAACGGGCTATGGCTACACCTTC.

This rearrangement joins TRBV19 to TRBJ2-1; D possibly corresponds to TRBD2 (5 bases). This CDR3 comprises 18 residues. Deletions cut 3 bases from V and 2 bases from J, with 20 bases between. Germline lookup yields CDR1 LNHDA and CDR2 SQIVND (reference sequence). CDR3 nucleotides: TGTGCCAGTAGTATTGGAAAGAGGGATGCGAGTCCCTACAATGAGCAGTTCTTC. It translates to CASSIGKRDASPYNEQFF.